This TCR beta chain was found in a study of T cells in Graves' hyperthyroidism and ophthalmopathy. What was amplified from RNA transcripts were TCR beta CDR3 regions. The HTBI set primed first-round TCR CDR3 RT-PCR. TCRdb processed the multiplex PCR reads anew with MiXCR; each CDR3 protein has one entry. The sample has about 59,000 distinct CDR3 sequences, approximately 50% seen once. With 0 bases removed from V and 2 bases from J, the gap between germline ends came to 7 bases. This CDR3 is built from 15 residues. Germline CDR1 LNHDA, CDR2 SQIVND (reference sequence). It was uncontrolled infection, other autoimmune disease, pregnancy or lactation that excluded patients. Source material for PBMCs was about 11 ml fresh peripheral blood. The sample holds many counts of this clonotype. No antigen is known for it. Study observations and caveats: Blood also carried most thyroid clonotypes expanded above 0.001. Ophthalmopathy was told apart from stable hyperthyroidism by a 13 V-J model.

The rearrangement joins TRBV19 to TRBJ2-2; D not resolved. The sequenced sample consisted of blood. The receptor's source is a woman aged 55-75 years with Graves' ophthalmopathy. The CDR3 nucleotides are TGTGCCAGTAGTATAGATCCCGTAAACACCGGGGAGCTGTTTTTT. It codes for CASSIDPVNTGELFF.